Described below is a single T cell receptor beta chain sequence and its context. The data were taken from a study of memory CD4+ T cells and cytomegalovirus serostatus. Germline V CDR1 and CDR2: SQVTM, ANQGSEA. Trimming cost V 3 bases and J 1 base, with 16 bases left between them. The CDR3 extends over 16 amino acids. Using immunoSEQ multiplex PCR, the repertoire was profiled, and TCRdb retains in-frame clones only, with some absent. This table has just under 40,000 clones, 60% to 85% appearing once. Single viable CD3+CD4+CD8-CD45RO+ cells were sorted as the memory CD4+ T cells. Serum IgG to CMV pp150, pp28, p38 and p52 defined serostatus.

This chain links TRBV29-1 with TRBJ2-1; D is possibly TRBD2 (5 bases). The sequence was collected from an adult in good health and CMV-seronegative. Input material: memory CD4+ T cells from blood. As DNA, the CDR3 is TGCAGCGTTGATCCCCCCGGGAAAAAATCCTACAATGAGCAGTTCTTC. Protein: CSVDPPGKKSYNEQFF.